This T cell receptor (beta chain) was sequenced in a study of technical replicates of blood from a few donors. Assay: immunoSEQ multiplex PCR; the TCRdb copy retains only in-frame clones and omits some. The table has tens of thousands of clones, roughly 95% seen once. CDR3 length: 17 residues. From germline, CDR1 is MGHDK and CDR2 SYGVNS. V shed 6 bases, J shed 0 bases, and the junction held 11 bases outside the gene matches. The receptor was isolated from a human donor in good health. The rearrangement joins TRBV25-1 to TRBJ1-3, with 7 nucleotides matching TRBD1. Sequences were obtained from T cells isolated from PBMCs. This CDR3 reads CASRGAPGQSSGNTIYF. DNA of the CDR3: TGTGCCAGCAGGGGAGCGCCGGGACAGAGCTCTGGAAACACCATATATTTT.